These T cell receptor beta chains were read from a single sample in a study of Tregs in tolerant kidney transplant recipients. Repertoires were generated with immunoSEQ multiplex PCR, while TCRdb's copy carries only in-frame clones and drops some. This table has 110,000 or so clones, nearly 90% appearing once. The starting material was CD4+ T cells from blood, obtained before the transplant. The receptor source for this set is a human donor who received a combined kidney and bone marrow transplant. Both conserved end residues are part of each CDR3. The D gene is left open where the match is weak. Expanded clones are given a class, and other clones once, few, many or no size at all.

V gene: TRBV27
clone size: -
J gene: TRBJ2-7
D gene: TRBD1
CDR3 DNA: TGTGCCAGCAGTACGGAGACAGGGGGATACGAGCAGTACTTC
CDR3 protein: CASSTETGGYEQYF

V gene: TRBV5-1
clone size: -
J gene: TRBJ2-2
D gene: -
CDR3 DNA: TGCGCCAGCAGCTTTGGTACGGGACACAACACCGGGGAGCTGTTTTTT
CDR3 protein: CASSFGTGHNTGELFF

V gene: TRBV18
clone size: -
J gene: TRBJ1-1
D gene: -
CDR3 DNA: TGTGCCAGCTCACACGAGCTCACGACCACCGACTCTGAAGCTTTCTTT
CDR3 protein: CASSHELTTTDSEAFF

V gene: TRBV28
clone size: -
J gene: TRBJ1-5
D gene: -
CDR3 DNA: TGTGCCAGCAAGAACAGGCCCCTAAATCAGCCCCAGCATTTT
CDR3 protein: CASKNRPLNQPQHF

V gene: TRBV5-4
clone size: -
J gene: TRBJ2-1
D gene: -
CDR3 DNA: TGTGCCAGCAGAGCGGGACAACCGACCTACAATGAGCAGTTCTTC
CDR3 protein: CASRAGQPTYNEQFF

V gene: TRBV10-1
clone size: -
J gene: TRBJ1-1
D gene: -
CDR3 DNA: TGCGCCAGCAGTGCGGAGGAAAACACTGAAGCTTTCTTT
CDR3 protein: CASSAEENTEAFF

V gene: TRBV5-1
clone size: few
J gene: TRBJ2-3
D gene: TRBD2
CDR3 DNA: TGCGCCAGCAGCGGCGGGGGGGACACAGATACGCAGTATTTT
CDR3 protein: CASSGGGDTDTQYF

V gene: TRBV7-9
clone size: once
J gene: TRBJ2-1
D gene: TRBD1
CDR3 DNA: TGTGCCAGCAGCTTCGACAGGGGGTACAATGAGCAGTTCTTC
CDR3 protein: CASSFDRGYNEQFF

V gene: TRBV2
clone size: -
J gene: TRBJ2-5
D gene: -
CDR3 DNA: TGTGCCAGCCAAGGACATCGGGAGACCCAGTACTTC
CDR3 protein: CASQGHRETQYF

V gene: TRBV19
clone size: -
J gene: TRBJ2-3
D gene: TRBD1
CDR3 DNA: TGTGCCAGTAGTACCCCAGGGTTGGGACAGGGTGAAGATACGCAGTATTTT
CDR3 protein: CASSTPGLGQGEDTQYF

V gene: TRBV5-1
clone size: -
J gene: TRBJ1-2
D gene: -
CDR3 DNA: TGCGCCAGCAGCCTAGGAGCCAACTATGGCTACACCTTC
CDR3 protein: CASSLGANYGYTF

V gene: TRBV7-9
clone size: -
J gene: TRBJ2-7
D gene: -
CDR3 DNA: TGTGCCAGCAGCTTAGCGACAGGAGTATACGCCTACGAGCAGTACTTC
CDR3 protein: CASSLATGVYAYEQYF

V gene: TRBV5-4
clone size: -
J gene: TRBJ2-5
D gene: -
CDR3 DNA: TGTGCCAGCAGCTTGTTACTAGCCCGGGAGACCCAGTACTTC
CDR3 protein: CASSLLLARETQYF

V gene: TRBV7-2
clone size: -
J gene: TRBJ1-5
D gene: TRBD1
CDR3 DNA: TGTGCCAGCAGTCGCGACAGGGTTCAGCCCCAGCATTTT
CDR3 protein: CASSRDRVQPQHF

V gene: TRBV5-1
clone size: -
J gene: TRBJ1-3
D gene: -
CDR3 DNA: TGCGCCAGCAGCCCCACGGGTGCCTCGGGAGGAAACACCATATATTTT
CDR3 protein: CASSPTGASGGNTIYF

V gene: TRBV10-1
clone size: -
J gene: TRBJ1-2
D gene: TRBD1
CDR3 DNA: TGCGCCACTACAGGGGAGTGTGGCTACACCTTC
CDR3 protein: CATTGECGYTF

V gene: TRBV7-9
clone size: -
J gene: TRBJ1-5
D gene: -
CDR3 DNA: TGTGCCAGCAGCTCACCGCCCACAGGGCGCAATCAGCCCCAGCATTTT
CDR3 protein: CASSSPPTGRNQPQHF

V gene: TRBV5-1
clone size: -
J gene: TRBJ2-7
D gene: TRBD1
CDR3 DNA: TGCGCCAGCAGCCTAATCTCCGGGACAGGGGGCTTCTACGAGCAGTACTTC
CDR3 protein: CASSLISGTGGFYEQYF

V gene: TRBV6-1
clone size: -
J gene: TRBJ2-7
D gene: TRBD2
CDR3 DNA: TGTGCCAGCAGGGGGACTAGCGGTTACGAGCAGTACTTC
CDR3 protein: CASRGTSGYEQYF

V gene: TRBV7-2
clone size: once
J gene: TRBJ2-1
D gene: TRBD1
CDR3 DNA: TGTGCCAGCAGCCGTACGTCCCTAGAAGGGGGCCGGCAGTTCTTC
CDR3 protein: CASSRTSLEGGRQFF

V gene: TRBV4-1
clone size: -
J gene: TRBJ2-2
D gene: -
CDR3 DNA: TGCGCCAGCAGCCAAGGGGCGGGGTTCACCGGGGAGCTGTTTTTT
CDR3 protein: CASSQGAGFTGELFF

V gene: TRBV7-2
clone size: -
J gene: TRBJ1-2
D gene: TRBD1
CDR3 DNA: TGTGCCAGCAGCCTCCGTCCGGGACAGGTCTATGGCTACACCTTC
CDR3 protein: CASSLRPGQVYGYTF

V gene: TRBV25-1
clone size: -
J gene: TRBJ1-1
D gene: TRBD1
CDR3 DNA: TGTGCCAGCAGAGAAGGGGACAGGGGGGCCACTGAAGCTTTCTTT
CDR3 protein: CASREGDRGATEAFF

V gene: TRBV6-1
clone size: -
J gene: TRBJ1-2
D gene: TRBD1
CDR3 DNA: TGTGCCAGCGGGCAGGACAGGGTACGAGGCTATGGCTACACCTTC
CDR3 protein: CASGQDRVRGYGYTF

V gene: TRBV28
clone size: once
J gene: TRBJ1-5
D gene: -
CDR3 DNA: TGTGCCAGCAGGCAGGGCGGCAATCAGCCCCAGCATTTT
CDR3 protein: CASRQGGNQPQHF

V gene: TRBV7-2
clone size: -
J gene: TRBJ1-1
D gene: TRBD1
CDR3 DNA: TGTGCCAGCAGCTTAGCTGCAGGGGGTACCACTGAAGCTTTCTTT
CDR3 protein: CASSLAAGGTTEAFF

V gene: TRBV6-6
clone size: -
J gene: TRBJ2-7
D gene: TRBD1
CDR3 DNA: TGTGCTAGTGCCTCAACAGGGGGCCAAGGCGAGCAGTACTTC
CDR3 protein: CASASTGGQGEQYF

V gene: TRBV29-1
clone size: -
J gene: TRBJ2-7
D gene: -
CDR3 DNA: TGCAGCGTTGAAGATCGTAGACGGGGCTACGAGCAGTACTTC
CDR3 protein: CSVEDRRRGYEQYF

V gene: TRBV19
clone size: -
J gene: TRBJ2-1
D gene: TRBD1
CDR3 DNA: TGTGCCAGTAGTCCGACGGGACAGGGGGTCGGTGAGCAGTTCTTC
CDR3 protein: CASSPTGQGVGEQFF

V gene: TRBV7-2
clone size: -
J gene: TRBJ1-2
D gene: TRBD1
CDR3 DNA: TGTGCCAGCAGCTTGGACAGGGGCAGAACAGGCTACACCTTC
CDR3 protein: CASSLDRGRTGYTF

V gene: TRBV18
clone size: -
J gene: TRBJ1-4
D gene: TRBD1
CDR3 DNA: TGTGCCAGCTCACCAGGCAGGGGGCCTGAAAAACTGTTTTTT
CDR3 protein: CASSPGRGPEKLFF

V gene: TRBV6-1
clone size: once
J gene: TRBJ1-2
D gene: TRBD1
CDR3 DNA: TGTGCCAGCAGTGCCCGGGACAGGCCCTATGGCTACACCTTC
CDR3 protein: CASSARDRPYGYTF

V gene: TRBV5-6
clone size: -
J gene: TRBJ2-7
D gene: TRBD1
CDR3 DNA: TGTGCCAGCAGCTTGAGACAGGGGGCCTACGAGCAGTACTTC
CDR3 protein: CASSLRQGAYEQYF

V gene: TRBV6-5
clone size: few
J gene: TRBJ1-2
D gene: TRBD1
CDR3 DNA: TGTGCCAGCAGGGAGACAGGGCACGGCTACACCTTC
CDR3 protein: CASRETGHGYTF

V gene: TRBV28
clone size: -
J gene: TRBJ1-2
D gene: TRBD1
CDR3 DNA: TGTGCCAGCAGTTATACAGGGGCGACTGGCTACACCTTC
CDR3 protein: CASSYTGATGYTF